The 22 T cell receptor beta chains reported below all come from one sample, sequenced in a study of T cells after yellow fever vaccination. TCRdb re-derived calls from the 5' RACE reads in MiXCR, one entry per CDR3 protein. The profile shows about 400,000 distinct CDR3 sequences, around 10% of them singletons. This specimen consisted of PBMCs, obtained on the day of the first yellow fever vaccination. The source is a man aged 18 to 30 who received the YFV17D yellow fever vaccine.

This clonotype was seen more than once but under ten times. V is TRBV12-3 or TRBV12-4 and J is TRBJ1-1, with D possibly TRBD1 on 5 matching bases. The V gene lost 4 bases and the J gene lost 6 bases, with 12 bases spanning the gap. CDR3 length equals 13 residues. The CDR3 bases are TGTGCCAGCAGTTGGGACGGAGAGTCTGAAGCTTTCTTT. Translating gives CASSWDGESEAFF.

This clonotype was detected a few times. Relative to the germline gene, one junction end is altered; a read error may explain this. This chain links TRBV7-7 with TRBJ2-2; no clear D. The CDR3 has 14 amino acids. Germline V gives CDR1 SSHAT, CDR2 FNYEAQ (reference sequence). The CDR3 is CASSLALGTGELFF. CDR3 nucleotide sequence: TGTGCTAGCAGCTTAGCATTAGGAACCGGGGAGCTGTTTTTT.

This clonotype was counted ten times or more. The chain couples TRBV5-4 to TRBJ2-3, with 11 bases lining up with TRBD2. With 3 bases clipped from V and 7 bases from J, the junction kept 7 bases outside the gene matches. This CDR3 comprises 15 residues. Germline V lookup: CDR1 SGHNT, CDR2 YYREEE (reference sequence). DNA of the CDR3: TGTGCCAGCAGCTCGACGACTAGCGGGGCATATACGCAGTATTTT. Amino acid sequence: CASSSTTSGAYTQYF.

The chain uses TRBV12-3 or TRBV12-4 and TRBJ1-1; D perhaps matches TRBD1 (6 bases). The CDR3 extends over 14 amino acids. Trimming pared 5 bases from V and 5 bases from J, leaving 15 bases between. CDR3 coding DNA: TGTGCCAGCAGTCGGACAGATCTCTCGACTGAAGCTTTCTTT. It yields the protein CASSRTDLSTEAFF.

On this clonotype itself: One base away lies a much larger clone, so this may be a sequencing read error. This chain connects TRBV6-6 to TRBJ1-4; D unresolved. The CDR3 sequence is 13 residues long. Trimming took off 0 bases at V and 7 bases at J, with 6 bases between the two ends. The germline CDR1 and CDR2 sequences are MNHNY and SVGAGI (reference sequence). CDR3 sequence reads: CASSYSRGEKLFF. CDR3 nucleotides: TGTGCCAGCAGTTACTCTCGCGGTGAAAAACTGTTTTTT.

This chain links TRBV7-9 with TRBJ2-2; possibly TRBD1 or TRBD2 for D (5 bases each). Trimming took off 6 bases at V and 3 bases at J, with 14 bases between the two ends. Germline loops: CDR1 SEHNR, CDR2 FQNEAQ (reference sequence). The CDR3 is 15 residues long. This CDR3 is CASSPRGSYTGELFF. CDR3 nucleotide sequence: TGTGCCAGCAGTCCCCGGGGCTCCTACACCGGGGAGCTGTTTTTT.

CDR3 nucleotide sequence: TGTGCCAGCAGTTTTTGGGACGGAGGTTCTTCCGATCAGCCCCAGCATTTT. Protein product: CASSFWDGGSSDQPQHF. The chain uses TRBV12-3 or TRBV12-4 and TRBJ1-5; D possibly corresponds to TRBD1 (5 bases). The V and J ends lost 3 bases and 5 bases respectively, with 20 bases between them. The CDR3 is 17 amino acids.

This clonotype has more than one count but fewer than ten. This chain connects TRBV12-3 or TRBV12-4 to TRBJ1-5, with D unresolved. The CDR3 loop spans 17 amino acids. V lost 1 base and J lost 1, with 14 bases in between. The CDR3 here is CASSLEVSLASNQPQHF. CDR3 DNA sequence: TGTGCCAGCAGTTTAGAGGTCAGTTTAGCCAGCAATCAGCCCCAGCATTTT.

The chain links TRBV10-3 to TRBJ2-2; 7 nucleotides line up with TRBD1. Germline V gene data show CDR1 as ENHRY and CDR2 as SYGVKD. V dropped 6 bases and J dropped 5; count of bases not matched to a gene: 9. CDR3 length: 15 amino acids. CDR3 bases: TGTGCCATCAGCATACAGGGGATGGGTACCGGGGAGCTGTTTTTT. Protein product: CAISIQGMGTGELFF.

This clonotype was observed a handful of times. This chain joins TRBV11-2 and TRBJ2-1; D is undetermined. Germline V lookup: CDR1 SGHAT, CDR2 FQNNGV. V was shortened by 3 bases and J by 6 bases, with 12 bases between the two germline ends. The CDR3 is 14 residues long. Written as DNA, the CDR3 is TGTGCCAGCAGCTTTCCCCCTCAGGTCAATGAGCAGTTCTTC. It codes for CASSFPPQVNEQFF.

In this sample, this clonotype turned up a few times. V is TRBV14 and J is TRBJ1-2, with 9 positions matching TRBD1. The CDR3 has 16 amino acids. Germline V lookup: CDR1 SGHDN, CDR2 FVKESK. V gave up 1 base and J gave up 4 bases; unmatched junction bases: 7. The CDR3 DNA follows: TGTGCCAGCAGCCAAGGGGCGGGACAGGGATCCTATGGCTACACCTTC. It is translated as CASSQGAGQGSYGYTF. Variable domain in full (rest from reference TRBV14 and TRBJ1-2): EAGVTQFPSHSVIEKGQTVTLRCDPISGHDNLYWYRRVMGKEIKFLLHFVKESKQDESGMPNNRFLAERTGGTYSTLKVQPAELEDSGVYFCASSQGAGQGSYGYTFGSGTRLTVV.

The CDR3 nucleotides read TGTGCCAGCAGCTTGAAAGGTAGCGGGGACAATGAGCAGTTCTTC. It is translated as CASSLKGSGDNEQFF. V is TRBV5-4 and J is TRBJ2-1, with TRBD2 matching 8 bases. Germline V lookup: CDR1 SGHNT, CDR2 YYREEE (reference sequence). V lost 1 base, J lost 5 bases, and 5 bases stayed unmatched. This CDR3 spans 15 amino acids.

The V gene is TRBV7-3, the J gene TRBJ2-1, with D uncertain. The CDR3 consists of 15 residues. V dropped 5 bases and J dropped 0 bases, with 11 bases sitting between them. Germline V gene data show CDR1 as SGHTA and CDR2 as FQGTGA. The chain's CDR3 is CASSPRRSSYNEQFF. The CDR3 region has the DNA TGTGCCAGCAGCCCACGTCGAAGCTCCTACAATGAGCAGTTCTTC.

The J gene is TRBJ1-2, the V gene TRBV28; D perhaps matches TRBD1 (6 bases). CDR1 is MDHEN and CDR2 is SYDVKM in the germline V gene. The CDR3 is 19 residues long. V was cut by 2 bases and J by 0 bases, with 22 bases left in between. DNA for the CDR3: TGTGCCAGCAGTTTAGTCGCAGGGGACCCTTTCCCTACTAACTATGGCTACACCTTC. Residues: CASSLVAGDPFPTNYGYTF.

The chain combines TRBV7-2 with TRBJ1-1; TRBD1 matches 7 bases. Germline CDR1 reads SGHTA; CDR2 reads FQGNSA. Germline trimming cut 9 bases from V and 4 bases from J; bases unmatched to any gene: 11. CDR3 length: 14 amino acids. The CDR3 region has the DNA TGTGCCAGTGCTCCGACAGGGCGGATCACTGAAGCTTTCTTT. Its protein product is CASAPTGRITEAFF. Full variable domain (outside the CDR3, taken from reference TRBV7-2 and TRBJ1-1): GAGVSQSPSNKVTEKGKDVELRCDPISGHTALYWYRQSLGQGLEFLIYFQGNSAPDKSGLPSDRFSAERTGGSVSTLTIQRTQQEDSAVYLCASAPTGRITEAFFGQGTRLTVV.

This clonotype was observed a few times. The V gene is TRBV20-1, the J gene TRBJ2-1, with 9 bases fitting TRBD2. CDR3 length equals 13 residues. Germline CDR1 and CDR2: DFQATT and SNEGSKA (reference sequence). The V segment lost 1 base and the J segment 6 bases; nucleotides outside the gene matches: 1. The CDR3 is CSARGLAANEQFF. The DNA for the CDR3 is TGCAGTGCTAGAGGACTAGCGGCCAATGAGCAGTTCTTC.

The chain combines TRBV5-1 with TRBJ1-1; D not certain. V gave up 0 bases and J gave up 4 bases, with 13 bases separating them. Germline V lookup: CDR1 SGHRS, CDR2 YFSETQ. The CDR3 is 15 residues long. CDR3 loop: CASSLAQTIGTEAFF. In DNA form, the CDR3 reads TGCGCCAGCAGCTTGGCACAGACAATCGGCACTGAAGCTTTCTTT.

In its sample, this clonotype was seen a few times. V is TRBV18 and J is TRBJ2-5, with D possibly being TRBD1 or TRBD2 (5 bases each). The V and J ends lost 7 bases and 5 bases respectively, with 20 bases between them. CDR3 length: 15 amino acids. Germline V gene lookup returns CDR1 KGHSH and CDR2 LQKENI. In nucleotides, the CDR3 is TGTGCCAGCTGCGCCTCGGCCGGGGCGGTGGAGACCCAGTACTTC. It specifies CASCASAGAVETQYF. Full variable domain (outside the CDR3, taken from reference TRBV18 and TRBJ2-5): NAGVMQNPRHLVRRRGQEARLRCSPMKGHSHVYWYRQLPEEGLKFMVYLQKENIIDESGMPKERFSAEFPKEGPSILRIQQVVRGDSAAYFCASCASAGAVETQYFGPGTRLLVL.

This clonotype turned up a few times. The rearrangement links TRBV2 to TRBJ1-5; possible D gene TRBD1, 5 bases. Trimming took off 6 bases at V and 7 bases at J, with 13 bases between the two ends. Germline lookup yields CDR1 SNHLY and CDR2 FYNNEI. The CDR3 is 13 residues long. The chain's CDR3 is CASSPQGKQPQHF. CDR3 coding DNA: TGTGCCAGCAGCCCTCAGGGAAAGCAGCCCCAGCATTTT.

This clonotype was counted at least ten times. The chain recombines TRBV12-3 or TRBV12-4 with TRBJ2-7, with 8 positions matching TRBD1. V lost 6 bases and J lost 0; bases outside the gene matches: 4. This CDR3 has 14 residues. DNA for the CDR3: TGTGCCAGCAGCTCAGGGGGCAGCTCCTACGAGCAGTACTTC. The encoded protein is CASSSGGSSYEQYF.

This clonotype was recorded a few times. The V and J genes are TRBV5-6 and TRBJ1-3, with unresolved D. In germline, CDR1 is SGHDT, CDR2 YYEEEE. V lost 3 bases, J lost 4 bases, and 8 bases lay in between. The CDR3 runs 13 residues. The CDR3 DNA follows: TGTGCCAGCAGCTCGGCTGGGGGAAACACCATATATTTT. Its protein is CASSSAGGNTIYF.

The genes are TRBV10-3 and TRBJ2-5; D is uncertain. CDR1 is ENHRY and CDR2 is SYGVKD in the germline V gene. There are 11 residues in the CDR3. V lost 8 bases and J lost 5, with 9 bases in between. The CDR3 DNA sequence: TGTGCCATCGGGGTTACGGAGACCCAGTACTTC. Translation gives CAIGVTETQYF.